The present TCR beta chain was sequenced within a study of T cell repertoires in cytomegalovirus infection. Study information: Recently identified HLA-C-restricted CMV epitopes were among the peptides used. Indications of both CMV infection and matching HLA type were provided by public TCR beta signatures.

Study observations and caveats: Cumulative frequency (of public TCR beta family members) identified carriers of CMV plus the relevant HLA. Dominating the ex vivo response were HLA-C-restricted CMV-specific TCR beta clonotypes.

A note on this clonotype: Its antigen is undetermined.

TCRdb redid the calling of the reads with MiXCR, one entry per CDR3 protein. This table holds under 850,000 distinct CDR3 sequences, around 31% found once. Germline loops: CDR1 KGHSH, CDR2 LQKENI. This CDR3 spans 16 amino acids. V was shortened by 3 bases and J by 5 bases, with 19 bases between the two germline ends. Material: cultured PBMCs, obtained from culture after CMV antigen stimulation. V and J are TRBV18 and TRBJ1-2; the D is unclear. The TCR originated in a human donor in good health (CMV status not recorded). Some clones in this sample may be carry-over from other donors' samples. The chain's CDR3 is CASSPRAEFHGYGYTF. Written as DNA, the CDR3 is TGTGCCAGCTCACCCCGAGCGGAGTTCCATGGGTATGGCTACACCTTC. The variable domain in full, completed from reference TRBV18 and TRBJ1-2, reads NAGVMQNPRHLVRRRGQEARLRCSPMKGHSHVYWYRQLPEEGLKFMVYLQKENIIDESGMPKERFSAEFPKEGPSILRIQQVVRGDSAAYFCASSPRAEFHGYGYTFGSGTRLTVV.